This TCR beta chain originates from a study of identical twins. Study-wide points: Out-of-frame alpha sequences shared by twins were enriched for low generation probability. Among beta out-of-frame sequences, excess sharing between twins appeared weaker.

Template switching supplied a universal primer site; unique molecular identifiers were carried on the cDNA. A single record per CDR3 protein comes from TCRdb applying MiXCR to the 5' RACE reads. The table shows 600,000 to 700,000 distinct CDR3 sequences, with 21% occurring only once. V was trimmed by 7 bases and J by 5 bases, leaving 17 bases between them. This CDR3 is built from 14 residues. Germline V gives CDR1 SGHTA, CDR2 FQGNSA. With respect to this clonotype: Its antigen is still unknown.

The same sample was also used in a study of T cells expressing NK-cell markers. That paper adds: According to the study, TCR beta repertoires originated from sorted CD3+CD56+NKG2C+, CD3+CD56+NKG2C- and CD3+CD56-NKG2C+ T cells.

This receptor was obtained from a woman under 30 in good health. Sequencing input: PBMCs. The chain joins TRBV7-2 to TRBJ2-5; D is uncertain. CDR3 sequence reads: CASKPSVSEETQYF. DNA for the CDR3: TGTGCCAGCAAACCGTCAGTATCGGAGGAGACCCAGTACTTC.